This T cell receptor beta chain is from a study of T-cell reconstitution after alpha-beta-depleted transplantation in children. Study outcomes and limitations: It was newly produced T cells that mostly accounted for T-cell counts and diversity one year after transplant. Diversity of TCRbeta at day 60 was high in some patients, arising from surviving recipient T cells and thymic progenitors. At around two months after transplant, the alpha-beta T cells were reportedly derived from several hundred expanded clones that came from non-depleted graft cells.

V shed 1 base and J 1 base; nucleotides not matched to a gene: 4. The CDR3 is 16 amino acids. Per germline, CDR1 SGHTA and CDR2 FQGNSA. The authors prepared the TCRbeta library with unique molecular identifiers. Each CDR3 protein gets one entry after TCRdb re-called the PCR reads with MiXCR. This table holds around 490,000 distinct CDR3 sequences, roughly 10% found once. This clonotype was seen at least ten times. Its target is unknown. This specimen was PBMCs, mostly from graft donor cells, taken 180 days after TCRalphabeta/CD19-depleted stem cell transplant. This receptor was identified in a female patient aged 2-15 years who had a stem cell transplant for aplastic anemia, so the T cells may come from the graft donor. The V call is TRBV7-2, the J call TRBJ2-3, with 8 bases identical to TRBD2. CDR3 bases: TGTGCCAGCAGCTTAGGTTTTAGCGGGGGCACAGATACGCAGTATTTT. This encodes CASSLGFSGGTDTQYF.